Sequencing of this T cell receptor (beta chain) was carried out in a study of T cell responses to AZD1222 COVID-19 vaccine (dated by TCRdb to about 2021). About the study as a whole: AZD1222 recipients with second doses at about 4 weeks or about 12 weeks were pooled, because spike-specific TCR depth and breadth did not differ between schedules. A total of 233 trial participants underwent TCR sequencing, of whom some 210 received two doses of AZD1222 and about 25 received two doses of the MenACWY control vaccine. Trial participants were enrolled by age into subgroups of 18-55, 56-69 and 70-plus years, and around 150, 28 and 57 TCR-sequenced participants, respectively, were included in these subgroups.

Overall results and qualifications from the work: After two AZD1222 doses, spike-specific TCR breadth and depth were significantly higher than at day 0 and than in MenACWY recipients. Conclusions about previously exposed vaccinees are limited because only five to seven AZD1222 recipients were SARS-CoV-2 seropositive at baseline. Reportedly, almost half of the unique spike-specific TCRs recognized epitopes lying outside the regions that are mutated in the B.1.351 and B.1.1.7 variants. Participants were mostly white British and included more females than males, and it was suggested by the authors that clonal diversity may have been underestimated. In the small 56-69-year group, the increase in depth fell short of significance, most likely because of low power. The vaccine-associated CD4 TCRs covered the entire spike protein, and the dominant responses fell in regions 160-218 and 743-854. Because no day 14 peak-response samples were available, repertoires were characterized only after the peak T cell response.

The CDR3 regions of human TCRbeta chains were analyzed by immunosequencing. Turning to the authors' computational methods: Repertoire TCRs were matched against a reference library of SARS-CoV-2-specific TCRs generated with the MIRA antigen-specificity platform. Breadth was defined as the fraction of unique TCRs that were SARS-CoV-2-associated. Depth was defined as the fraction of total T cells that were SARS-CoV-2-associated. Using the MIRA data, every spike-specific TCR was mapped to the spike region that the TCR reacted to and assigned to either a CD4 or a CD8 class. Log10-transformed breadth and depth values were compared by one-way ANOVA with Sidak's multiple comparisons tests. Sourced from immuneACCESS, this table was stored by TCRdb with only in-frame sequences that have V and J called. A share of the clones is absent; for the studies checked, an unresolved V gene accounts for under half, and the remainder has no known explanation. V and J calls and clone size are copied from that table; D and trimming were computed from the DNA. A total of 150,000 to 170,000 clones appear in this sample, roughly 90% of them only once. Approximately 17% of the sample belongs to the ten largest clones.

The time point label, read with the paper, signifies: baseline before first vaccination. Vaccinee samples came from UK trials COV001 and COV002, including a single-blind randomized controlled phase 2/3 trial of AZD1222 (ChAdOx1 nCoV-19) in healthy adults. For TCRbeta chain sequencing, PBMC samples were collected from trial participants at day 0 and at day 28 after the second dose. Concerning this clone: No antigen is known for it. The input lacks base qualities; no much larger clone sits a single base away.

The germline V gene provides CDR1 KGHDR and CDR2 SFDVKD. The CDR3 spans 14 residues, from the cysteine through the phenylalanine. The DNA shown is the 42-base CDR3, in frame from base 1. Trimming at the junction amounts to 8 bases on V and 3 bases on J, and the germline ends lie 15 bases apart. The specimen was peripheral blood, collected on day 0 of AZD1222 vaccination. The V and J genes are TRBV24-1 and TRBJ1-1; D gene: possibly TRBD1, on 5 matching bases. This TCR derives from an adult in good health. The CDR3 has the sequence CATTAGTGYTEAFF. In nucleotide form, the sequence is TGTGCCACCACGGCCGGGACGGGGTACACTGAAGCTTTCTTT.